The TCR beta chain under discussion was sequenced for a study of T cell changes during pregnancy in multiple sclerosis. Clones were sequenced by immunoSEQ multiplex PCR, and TCRdb holds only the in-frame ones, with some missing. This table holds almost 25,000 clones, more than 75% found once. This TCR was sampled from a female donor in good health, enrolled as a control in a pregnancy study. The source material was CD4+ T cells from peripheral blood mononuclear cells, sampled in the first trimester of pregnancy.

CDR3 in amino acids: CASSLDSGASTDTQYF. The CDR3 nucleotides read TGTGCCAGCAGCTTAGATTCCGGAGCCAGCACAGATACGCAGTATTTT. The chain has TRBV11-3 and TRBJ2-3; D uncertain. Germline values: CDR1 SGHNT, CDR2 YENEEA. CDR3 length equals 16 residues. V dropped 0 bases and J dropped 0 bases, with 10 bases sitting between them.